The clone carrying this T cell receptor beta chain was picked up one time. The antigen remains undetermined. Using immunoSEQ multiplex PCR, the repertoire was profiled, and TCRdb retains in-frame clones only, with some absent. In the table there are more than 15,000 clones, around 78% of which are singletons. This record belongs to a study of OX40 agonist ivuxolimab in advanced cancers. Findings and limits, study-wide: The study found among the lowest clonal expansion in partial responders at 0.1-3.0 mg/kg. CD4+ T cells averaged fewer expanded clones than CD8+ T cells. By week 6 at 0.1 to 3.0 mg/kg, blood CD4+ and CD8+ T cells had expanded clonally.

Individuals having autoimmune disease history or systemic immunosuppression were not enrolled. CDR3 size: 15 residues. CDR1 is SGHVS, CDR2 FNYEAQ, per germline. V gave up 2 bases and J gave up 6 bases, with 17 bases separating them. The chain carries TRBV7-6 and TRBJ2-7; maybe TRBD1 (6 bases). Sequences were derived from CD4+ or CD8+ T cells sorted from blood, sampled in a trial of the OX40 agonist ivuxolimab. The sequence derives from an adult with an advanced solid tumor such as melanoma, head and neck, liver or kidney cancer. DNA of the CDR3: TGTGCCAGCAGCTTAAGGCCGGGACATTTCTTCGAGCAGTACTTC. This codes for CASSLRPGHFFEQYF.